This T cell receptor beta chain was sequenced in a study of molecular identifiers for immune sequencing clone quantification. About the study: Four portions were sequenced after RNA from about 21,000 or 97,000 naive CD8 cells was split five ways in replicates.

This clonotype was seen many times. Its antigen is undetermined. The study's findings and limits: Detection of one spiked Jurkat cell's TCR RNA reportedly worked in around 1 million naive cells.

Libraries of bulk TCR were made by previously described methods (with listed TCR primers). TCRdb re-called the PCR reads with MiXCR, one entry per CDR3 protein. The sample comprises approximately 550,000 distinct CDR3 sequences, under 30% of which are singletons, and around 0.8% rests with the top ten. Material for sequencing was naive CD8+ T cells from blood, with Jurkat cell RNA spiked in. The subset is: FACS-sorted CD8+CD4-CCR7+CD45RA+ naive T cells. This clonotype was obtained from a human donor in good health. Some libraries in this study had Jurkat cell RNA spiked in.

The CDR3 nucleotides read TGCAGCGTTGGAGAGGTGTGGCTAGCCCGACCGAACACCGGGGAGCTGTTTTTT. Translation: CSVGEVWLARPNTGELFF. This chain connects TRBV29-1 to TRBJ2-2; D may be TRBD2 (5 bases). The V end was cut by 4 bases, the J end by 0 bases, with 21 bases between. The germline V gene encodes CDR1 SQVTM and CDR2 ANQGSEA. The CDR3 contains 18 residues.